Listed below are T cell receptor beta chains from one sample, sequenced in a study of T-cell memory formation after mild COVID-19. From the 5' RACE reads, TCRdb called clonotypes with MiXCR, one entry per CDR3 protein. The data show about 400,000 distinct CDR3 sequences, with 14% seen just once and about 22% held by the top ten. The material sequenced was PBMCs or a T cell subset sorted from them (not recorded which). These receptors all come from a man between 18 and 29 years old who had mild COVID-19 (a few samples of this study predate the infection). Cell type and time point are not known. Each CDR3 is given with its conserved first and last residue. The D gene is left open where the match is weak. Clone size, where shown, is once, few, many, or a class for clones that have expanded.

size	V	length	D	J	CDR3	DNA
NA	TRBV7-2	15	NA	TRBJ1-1	CASSLFGGVNTEAFF	TGTGCCAGCAGCTTATTCGGAGGGGTGAACACTGAAGCTTTCTTT
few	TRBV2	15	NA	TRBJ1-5	CASVPRDPGGQPQHF	TGTGCCAGCGTCCCTCGAGACCCGGGCGGCCAGCCCCAGCATTTT
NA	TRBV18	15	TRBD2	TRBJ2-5	CASSPMSGAQETQYF	TGTGCCAGCTCACCAATGAGCGGGGCACAAGAGACCCAGTACTTC
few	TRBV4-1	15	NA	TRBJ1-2	CASSQRRGSNYGYTF	TGCGCCAGCAGCCAAAGGAGGGGAAGCAACTATGGCTACACCTTC
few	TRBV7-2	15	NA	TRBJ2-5	CASSPTGRRQETQYF	TGTGCCAGCAGCCCAACCGGACGGCGCCAAGAGACCCAGTACTTC
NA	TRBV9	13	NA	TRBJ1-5	CASSATPRQPQHF	TGTGCCAGCAGCGCCACCCCTCGTCAGCCCCAGCATTTT
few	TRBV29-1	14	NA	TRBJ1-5	CSDVPQGCDQPQHF	TGCAGCGATGTACCCCAGGGCTGTGATCAGCCCCAGCATTTT
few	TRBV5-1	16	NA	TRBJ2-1	CASSLQSGAVVNEQFF	TGCGCCAGCAGCTTGCAGTCAGGGGCGGTCGTGAATGAGCAGTTCTTC
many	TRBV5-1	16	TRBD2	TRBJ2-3	CASSIPLAGSTDTQYF	TGCGCCAGCAGCATCCCGCTAGCGGGGAGCACAGATACGCAGTATTTT
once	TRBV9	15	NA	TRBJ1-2	CASSAGTRATSRYTF	TGTGCCAGCAGCGCTGGGACAAGGGCCACTTCGCGCTACACCTTC
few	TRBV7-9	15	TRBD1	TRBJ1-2	CASSPRQGSGYGYTF	TGTGCCAGCAGCCCTCGACAGGGTTCGGGATATGGCTACACCTTC
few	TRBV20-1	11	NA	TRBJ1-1	CSAPENTEAFF	TGCAGTGCTCCTGAGAACACTGAAGCTTTCTTT
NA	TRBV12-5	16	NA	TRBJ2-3	CASGNRDGGSTDTQYF	TGTGCTAGTGGGAACAGGGACGGTGGGAGCACAGATACGCAGTATTTT
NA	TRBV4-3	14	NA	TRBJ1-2	CASSQDWADYGYTF	TGCGCCAGCAGCCAAGATTGGGCAGACTATGGCTACACCTTC
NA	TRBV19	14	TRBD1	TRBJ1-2	CASSPRWTGRGYTF	TGTGCCAGTAGTCCACGGTGGACAGGGCGAGGCTACACCTTC
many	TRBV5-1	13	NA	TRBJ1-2	CASSLGTFYGYTF	TGCGCCAGCAGCTTGGGGACGTTCTATGGCTACACCTTC
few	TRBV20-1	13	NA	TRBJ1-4	CSAGKGTNEKLFF	TGCAGTGCCGGGAAGGGGACTAATGAAAAACTGTTTTTT
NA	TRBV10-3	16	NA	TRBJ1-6	CAISEMEGAYNSPLHF	TGTGCCATCAGTGAAATGGAGGGGGCCTATAATTCACCCCTCCACTTT
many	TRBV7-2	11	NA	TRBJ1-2	CASSSGYGYTF	TGTGCCAGCAGCTCGGGGTATGGCTACACCTTC
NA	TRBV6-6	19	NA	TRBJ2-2	CASTGWGTGYLANTGELFF	TGTGCCAGCACCGGATGGGGTACTGGGTATTTGGCGAACACCGGGGAGCTGTTTTTT
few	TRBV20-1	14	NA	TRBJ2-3	CSAEQKFATDTQYF	TGCAGTGCCGAGCAGAAATTCGCCACAGATACGCAGTATTTT
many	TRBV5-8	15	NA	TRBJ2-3	CASSLMGASTDTQYF	TGTGCCAGCAGCTTGATGGGGGCTAGCACAGATACGCAGTATTTT
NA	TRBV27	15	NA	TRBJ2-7	CASSLVGGRLYEQYF	TGTGCCAGCAGTTTAGTTGGGGGGCGACTGTACGAGCAGTACTTC
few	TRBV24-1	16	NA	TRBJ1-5	CAPIQTGPHSNQPQHF	TGTGCCCCCATACAGACAGGACCTCATAGCAATCAGCCCCAGCATTTT
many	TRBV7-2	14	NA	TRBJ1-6	CASSLGGFGSPLHF	TGTGCCAGCAGCTTAGGAGGGTTCGGTTCACCCCTCCACTTT